Listed here are 16 T cell receptor beta chains from one sample, sequenced in a study of T-cell reconstitution after alpha-beta-depleted transplantation in children. Unique molecular identifiers were incorporated into the prepared TCRbeta library. One entry per CDR3 protein results from TCRdb running MiXCR on the PCR reads. The table includes a few hundred thousand distinct CDR3 sequences, 20% to 30% detected once. Sequencing used PBMCs, mostly from graft donor cells, obtained 360 days after TCRalphabeta/CD19-depleted stem cell transplant. The receptors stem from a female patient aged 2 to 10 who had a stem cell transplant for congenital amegakaryocytic thrombocytopenia, so the T cells may come from the graft donor.

This chain connects TRBV12-3 or TRBV12-4 to TRBJ2-5; unclear D gene. CDR3 length: 13 amino acids. The V end lost 3 bases, the J end lost 4 bases, and 9 bases lay between the germline ends. This chain's CDR3 is CASSFQVLETQYF. Here the CDR3 DNA reads TGTGCCAGCAGTTTTCAGGTATTAGAGACCCAGTACTTC.

This clonotype was seen more than once but under ten times. The chain is built from TRBV10-3 and TRBJ2-7; 9 bases match TRBD1. CDR1 ENHRY and CDR2 SYGVKD come from the germline V gene. Unmatched junction bases numbered 4, after V lost 6 bases and J lost 4 bases. This CDR3 is 13 amino acids long. The CDR3 region has the DNA TGTGCCATCAGCCGGGACAGGGTGTACGAGCAGTACTTC. As protein: CAISRDRVYEQYF.

This clonotype has a handful of counts. V is TRBV6-5 and J is TRBJ2-7, with 11 bases aligning to TRBD2. CDR1 is MNHEY, CDR2 SVGAGI, per germline. V was pared by 2 bases and J by 3 bases, with 3 bases of the junction left unmatched. The length of the CDR3 is 15 residues. CDR3 residues: CASSYALAGVYEQYF. CDR3 nucleotide sequence: TGTGCCAGCAGTTACGCACTAGCGGGAGTCTACGAGCAGTACTTC.

The chain has TRBV7-3 and TRBJ2-7, with D possibly being TRBD2 (6 bases). Trimming removed 1 base at V and 6 bases at J, with 10 bases between. Germline V CDR1 and CDR2: SGHTA, FQGTGA. CDR3 size: 13 residues. The CDR3 is CASSLMPRGEQYF. In nucleotides, the CDR3 is TGTGCCAGCAGCTTAATGCCGCGGGGCGAGCAGTACTTC.

The rearrangement joins TRBV28 to TRBJ2-3, with D possibly being TRBD2 (6 bases). The CDR3 extends over 15 amino acids. Trimming took off 5 bases at V and 2 bases at J, with 14 bases between the two ends. Germline CDR1 and CDR2: MDHEN and SYDVKM. CDR3 amino acids: CASSMGLATTDTQYF. For the CDR3, the DNA is TGTGCCAGCAGTATGGGACTCGCTACCACAGATACGCAGTATTTT. Full variable domain (remainder filled in from reference TRBV28 and TRBJ2-3): DVKVTQSSRYLVKRTGEKVFLECVQDMDHENMFWYRQDPGLGLRLIYFSYDVKMKEKGDIPEGYSVSREKKERFSLILESASTNQTSMYLCASSMGLATTDTQYFGPGTRLTVL.

The chain employs TRBV6-2 or TRBV6-3 and TRBJ2-7; D unclear. Germline CDR1 reads MNHEY; CDR2 reads SVGEGT. V was cut by 8 bases and J by 2 bases, with 13 bases left in between. This CDR3 region has 13 residues. The CDR3 sequence is CASCRGSPYEQYF. The CDR3 DNA reads TGTGCCAGCTGTCGTGGCAGTCCCTACGAGCAGTACTTC.

The table lists this clonotype with a few counts. The V and J genes are TRBV12-5 and TRBJ1-1, with 7 bases aligning to TRBD1. V shed 1 base and J 0 bases; nucleotides not matched to a gene: 5. This CDR3 spans 16 amino acids. Germline V gene lookup returns CDR1 LGHNT and CDR2 FRNRAP. This CDR3 reads CASGLGTGAMNTEAFF. The CDR3 DNA reads as TGTGCTAGTGGTTTGGGAACAGGGGCGATGAACACTGAAGCTTTCTTT.

This clonotype was picked up a small number of times. The V gene is TRBV5-1, the J gene TRBJ2-3; 12 bases match TRBD2. The junction had 10 bases not matched to a gene; V was cut back by 5 bases and J by 0 bases. The CDR3 sequence is 18 residues long. The germline gives CDR1 SGHRS, CDR2 YFSETQ. The CDR3 is CASRLASGRARSTDTQYF. CDR3 in DNA: TGCGCCAGCAGACTGGCTAGCGGGAGGGCCAGAAGCACAGATACGCAGTATTTT.

CDR3 coding DNA: TGCGCCAGCAGCCAAGGGCCCTACGAGCAGTACTTC. Translating it yields CASSQGPYEQYF. The V gene is TRBV4-1, the J gene TRBJ2-7; no clear D gene. V was clipped by 1 base and J by 2 bases, with 3 bases between them. Germline values: CDR1 MGHRA, CDR2 YSYEKL. CDR3 length: 12 amino acids.

V and J are TRBV27 and TRBJ2-3; TRBD2 aligns across 11 bases. V lost 1 base and J lost 6; bases outside the gene matches: 3. The germline V gene has CDR1 MNHEY and CDR2 SMNVEV (reference sequence). The length of the CDR3 is 15 residues. DNA for the CDR3: TGTGCCAGCAGTTTATGGCCTAGCGGGAGGGATACGCAGTATTTT. It translates to CASSLWPSGRDTQYF.

This clonotype appeared a few times. This chain uses TRBV13 with TRBJ2-7; perhaps TRBD2 as D (5 bases). V was shortened by 4 bases and J by 5 bases, with 12 bases between the two germline ends. This CDR3 is 13 amino acids long. Germline loops: CDR1 PRHDT, CDR2 FYEKMQ (reference sequence). The CDR3 region is CASSSPLRDEQYF. CDR3 DNA sequence: TGTGCCAGCAGCTCCCCCCTGCGGGACGAGCAGTACTTC.

The chain combines TRBV5-1 with TRBJ1-1; possibly TRBD1 for D (6 bases). This CDR3 has 14 amino acids. In germline, CDR1 is SGHRS, CDR2 YFSETQ. The V and J ends lost 5 bases and 6 bases respectively, with 17 bases between them. The CDR3 is CASSGGRLGSEAFF. The CDR3 DNA is TGCGCCAGCAGTGGGGGGCGACTAGGGTCTGAAGCTTTCTTT. The whole variable domain, filled in from reference TRBV5-1 and TRBJ1-1, reads KAGVTQTPRYLIKTRGQQVTLSCSPISGHRSVSWYQQTPGQGLQFLFEYFSETQRNKGNFPGRFSGRQFSNSRSEMNVSTLELGDSALYLCASSGGRLGSEAFFGQGTRLTVV.

This chain uses TRBV25-1 with TRBJ2-2; D may be TRBD1 (6 bases). V lost 1 base, J lost 4 bases, and 13 bases lay in between. This CDR3 is built from 16 residues. Germline V gene sequence: CDR1 MGHDK, CDR2 SYGVNS. The CDR3 spells CASSESLGAGTGELFF. The CDR3 region has the DNA TGTGCCAGCAGTGAATCATTGGGGGCCGGCACCGGGGAGCTGTTTTTT. Complete variable domain (other parts from reference TRBV25-1 and TRBJ2-2): EADIYQTPRYLVIGTGKKITLECSQTMGHDKMYWYQQDPGMELHLIHYSYGVNSTEKGDLSSESTVSRIRTEHFPLTLESARPSHTSQYLCASSESLGAGTGELFFGEGSRLTVL.

This clonotype was found a few times. This chain links TRBV24-1 with TRBJ2-3; D is undetermined. Deletions cut 4 bases from V and 1 base from J, with 11 bases between. CDR1 is KGHDR and CDR2 is SFDVKD in the germline V gene. This CDR3 is 15 amino acids long. CDR3 nucleotide sequence: TGTGCCACCAGTGAGCTTACCGGGCGCACAGATACGCAGTATTTT. Its protein is CATSELTGRTDTQYF.

This clonotype has more than one count but fewer than ten. This sequence joins TRBV5-6 and TRBJ2-5; no reliable D call. Germline loops: CDR1 SGHDT, CDR2 YYEEEE. Trimming took off 1 base at V and 1 base at J, with 5 bases between the two ends. The CDR3 has 13 residues. As DNA, the CDR3 is TGTGCCAGCAGCTTGTTAGTCCAAGAGACCCAGTACTTC. It translates to CASSLLVQETQYF.

The genes are TRBV4-2 and TRBJ1-1, with TRBD1 as a possible D gene (5 bases). V lost 1 base, J lost 7 bases, and 16 bases lay in between. Germline CDR1 LGHNA, CDR2 YNFKEQ. The CDR3 spans 15 residues. The CDR3 region is CASSQGGAKALEAFF. The CDR3 nucleotides are TGTGCCAGCAGCCAAGGGGGCGCGAAGGCCCTTGAAGCTTTCTTT.